This is a list of T cell receptor beta chains from one sample in a study of cytomegalovirus exposure and HLA in healthy donors. Using immunoSEQ multiplex PCR, the repertoire was profiled, and TCRdb retains in-frame clones only, with some absent. Here the sample spans approximately 110,000 clones, less than 80% being singletons. The sample comprised PBMCs. The source of these receptors is a man aged 50 to 60 in good health and CMV-seronegative. CDR3s include the opening cysteine and the closing phenylalanine or tryptophan. Clone size, where shown, is once, few, many, or a class for clones that have expanded.

TRBJ2-1,once,TRBV7-9,CASSYPPLGGAYNEQFF
TRBJ2-5,-,TRBV4-3,CASSQVFQETQYF
TRBJ2-5,few,TRBV9,CASSDSRGVETQYF
TRBJ1-2,once,TRBV6-1,CASSDRADPLYGYTF
TRBJ1-2,few,TRBV30,CAWSEGGLVGYTF
TRBJ1-4,-,TRBV4-1,CASSQTNTATNEKLFF
TRBJ2-3,-,TRBV7-8,CASSLDGTGSTDTQYF
TRBJ1-1,-,TRBV6-5,CASSTGGKAFF
TRBJ2-3,few,TRBV7-9,CASSPRGPDTQYF
TRBJ1-4,-,TRBV10-3,CAISESGDRGQTNEKLFF
TRBJ2-5,-,TRBV11-2,CASSPDLPRKTQYF
TRBJ2-3,once,TRBV5-1,CASSAGTSGADTQYF
TRBJ2-7,-,TRBV7-3,CASSLTGSGEVHEQYF
TRBJ2-2,-,TRBV6-1,CASSEAWGGVTGELFF
TRBJ1-2,once,TRBV7-3,CASSLAGGSTNYGYTF
TRBJ1-1,-,TRBV18,CASSPDRDTEAFF
TRBJ2-5,-,TRBV6-6,CASSYSRPGAQYF
TRBJ2-5,-,TRBV5-5,CASSLQAGEETQYF
TRBJ1-1,few,TRBV18,CASSGGWNTEAFF
TRBJ2-7,-,TRBV7-2,CASSATGNEQYF
TRBJ2-2,-,TRBV15,CATSRVLGGAGVESGELFF
TRBJ2-1,-,TRBV7-2,CASSPDQGVYNEQFF
TRBJ2-2,-,TRBV11-2,CASSLDVATGELFF
TRBJ1-1,-,TRBV2,CASKPVWGGNTEAFF
TRBJ2-7,-,TRBV5-1,CASSLGTSGGAYEQYF
TRBJ2-2,-,TRBV6-5,CASSSTDRTGELFF
TRBJ2-3,-,TRBV7-2,CASSRDSSDTQYF
TRBJ1-1,-,TRBV5-5,CASSFIARAEAFF
TRBJ2-1,-,TRBV28,CASSPSGTVGDEQFF
TRBJ2-3,-,TRBV5-1,CASSVRDSKDTQYF
TRBJ1-6,-,TRBV7-9,CSSSPPAGGGNSPLHF
TRBJ2-7,-,TRBV5-1,CASSLGQNYEQYF
TRBJ1-1,few,TRBV9,CASSARTGEANTEAFF
TRBJ2-1,-,TRBV4-1,CASSQQGESYNEQFF
TRBJ1-2,once,TRBV5-4,CASSLAGQGGYTF
TRBJ1-5,-,TRBV7-9,CASRIDSPQHF
TRBJ1-2,-,TRBV29-1,CSVEGTGENYGYTF
TRBJ2-1,-,TRBV2,CASSRDRGSNEQFF
TRBJ1-2,-,TRBV5-1,CASSLVGGIVLNGYTF
TRBJ1-2,-,TRBV7-2,CASSLGPGGGPQGGYTF
TRBJ2-1,-,TRBV5-1,CASSFGASGNNEQFF
TRBJ2-2,-,TRBV30,CAWSVRGLLPGELFF
TRBJ2-7,once,TRBV5-4,CASSFGFTSGTYEQYF
-,-,TRBV4-1,CASSQADRGFNEQYF
TRBJ1-5,-,TRBV18,CASSSIQGQGGNQPQHF
TRBJ2-3,few,TRBV19,CASGTGFFTDTQYF
TRBJ1-2,once,TRBV5-1,CASSPTGPYGYTF
TRBJ1-3,-,TRBV6-1,CASEGAPLYTIYF
TRBJ1-5,-,TRBV5-1,CASSLAGNSNQPQHF
TRBJ2-1,once,TRBV7-9,CSSSLVYSGGAANEQFF
TRBJ2-3,-,TRBV5-6,CASSLLADTDTQYF
TRBJ2-1,-,TRBV4-2,CASSQRLGDYNEQFF
TRBJ2-3,-,TRBV7-6,CASSLQPPSGTSTDTQYF
TRBJ2-1,-,TRBV4-1,CASSLAGVQYNEQFF
TRBJ1-2,once,TRBV10-3,CAISTGDQYGYTF